These 25 T cell receptor beta chains came from one sample sequenced in a study of T-cell reconstitution after alpha-beta-depleted transplantation in children. During its preparation, the TCRbeta library received unique molecular identifiers. From the PCR reads, TCRdb called clonotypes with MiXCR, one entry per CDR3 protein. The sample includes 190,000 or so distinct CDR3 sequences, more than 6.5% of them seen just once. Material: PBMCs from the stem cell graft donor, obtained from the stem cell graft. The receptors come from a human donor who donated a stem cell graft to a child with Wiskott-Aldrich syndrome.

The rearrangement joins TRBV11-2 to TRBJ2-4, with TRBD1 matching 8 bases. V was clipped by 5 bases and J by 9 bases; unmatched bases: 12. CDR3 length equals 15 residues. Germline CDR1 reads SGHAT; CDR2 reads FQNNGV. CDR3 sequence (DNA): TGTGCCAGCAGCCTCCTGACTCCAGGGGGCATCATTCAGTACTTC. Its protein is CASSLLTPGGIIQYF.

This clonotype has at least ten counts. The chain recombines TRBV29-1 with TRBJ1-1; the D is unclear. CDR1 is SQVTM and CDR2 is ANQGSEA in the germline V gene. Trimming removed 0 bases from V and 3 bases from J, with 5 bases in between. The CDR3 runs 12 residues. CDR3 amino acids: CSVEDFDTEAFF. Written as DNA, the CDR3 is TGCAGCGTTGAAGATTTCGACACTGAAGCTTTCTTT.

This clonotype was recorded many times. The V gene is TRBV5-1, the J gene TRBJ2-7; 8 positions agree with TRBD2. The CDR3 extends over 15 amino acids. Germline CDR1 is SGHRS and CDR2 is YFSETQ. V lost 5 bases, J lost 3 bases, and 10 bases stayed unmatched. In DNA, the CDR3 is TGCGCCAGCAGTCAAGATACTAGCGGTCTCTACGAGCAGTACTTC. Translating gives CASSQDTSGLYEQYF.

The sample holds a few counts of this clonotype. This chain links TRBV6-5 with TRBJ2-7; 11 positions match TRBD1. The CDR3 is 15 residues long. Germline CDR1 reads MNHEY; CDR2 reads SVGAGI. V shed 4 bases, J shed 6 bases, and the junction held 8 bases outside the gene matches. Here the CDR3 DNA reads TGTGCCAGCAGTTGGGGACAGGGGGTCCTTCGCGAGCAGTACTTC. It is translated as CASSWGQGVLREQYF.

There are many counts of this clonotype. V and J are TRBV5-1 and TRBJ2-3, with 7 nucleotides matching TRBD2. The germline gives CDR1 SGHRS, CDR2 YFSETQ. The CDR3 runs to 14 residues. Losses at the gene ends were 4 bases for V and 6 bases for J; bases not matched to a gene: 8. For the CDR3, the DNA is TGCGCCAGCAGCATAGGACTAGGCGGGGATACGCAGTATTTT. Its translation: CASSIGLGGDTQYF.

Many counts were recorded for this clonotype. The chain has TRBV3-1 and TRBJ2-3; D gene unclear. The CDR3 runs to 13 residues. CDR1 and CDR2 from the germline V gene are LGHDT and YNNKEL (reference sequence). The V gene lost 3 bases and the J gene lost 2 bases, with 6 bases spanning the gap. The CDR3 DNA follows: TGTGCCAGCAGCCAGCCGCACACAGATACGCAGTATTTT. Amino acid sequence: CASSQPHTDTQYF.

As concerns this clonotype: A read error may be the cause here, since a much bigger clone is one base away. This chain joins TRBV7-6 and TRBJ2-7; 7 bases match TRBD2. Germline trimming cut 4 bases from V and 9 bases from J; bases unmatched to any gene: 9. Germline-derived CDR1 and CDR2 are SGHVS and FNYEAQ. The CDR3 consists of 13 residues. DNA for the CDR3: TGTGCCAGCAGCTCCTACGGGGGGACTGGGCAGTACTTC. Translation gives CASSSYGGTGQYF. Full variable domain (remainder filled in from reference TRBV7-6 and TRBJ2-7): GAGVSQSPRYKVTKRGQDVALRCDPISGHVSLYWYRQALGQGPEFLTYFNYEAQQDKSGLPNDRFSAERPEGSISTLTIQRTEQRDSAMYRCASSSYGGTGQYFGPGTRLTVT.

This clonotype was recorded many times. The chain joins TRBV20-1 to TRBJ2-5, with D tentatively TRBD2 (5 bases). The CDR3 is made up of 14 amino acids. V was shortened by 0 bases and J by 4 bases, with 12 bases between the two germline ends. The germline CDR1 and CDR2 sequences are DFQATT and SNEGSKA (reference sequence). CDR3 in DNA: TGCAGTGCTAGAGATCAAGGACTTGGAGAGACCCAGTACTTC. The encoded protein is CSARDQGLGETQYF.

This clonotype was seen many times. This chain connects TRBV20-1 to TRBJ2-2; 10 bases line up with TRBD1. Germline CDR1 reads DFQATT; CDR2 reads SNEGSKA (reference sequence). The CDR3 is 14 residues long. V was pared by 3 bases and J by 7 bases, with 5 bases of the junction left unmatched. The CDR3 region is CSASRQGARGELFF. CDR3 DNA: TGCAGTGCTAGTCGACAGGGGGCACGCGGGGAGCTGTTTTTT.

In its sample, this clonotype was seen many times. V gene TRBV11-2 combines with J gene TRBJ2-1, with 7 positions matching TRBD1. The length of the CDR3 is 15 residues. V dropped 3 bases and J dropped 3; count of bases not matched to a gene: 5. Per the germline V gene, CDR1 is SGHAT and CDR2 is FQNNGV. The CDR3: CASSFRDSYYNEQFF. CDR3 DNA sequence: TGTGCCAGCAGCTTCCGGGACAGTTACTACAATGAGCAGTTCTTC. Complete variable domain (other parts from reference TRBV11-2 and TRBJ2-1): EAGVAQSPRYKIIEKRQSVAFWCNPISGHATLYWYQQILGQGPKLLIQFQNNGVVDDSQLPKDRFSAERLKGVDSTLKIQPAKLEDSAVYLCASSFRDSYYNEQFFGPGTRLTVL.

V usage is TRBV30 and J usage is TRBJ1-1; unclear D gene. CDR3 length: 11 amino acids. Germline CDR1 is GTSNPN and CDR2 is SVGIG (reference sequence). The V gene lost 5 bases and the J gene lost 8 bases, with 12 bases spanning the gap. The CDR3 is CAWSSRSEAFF. In DNA form, the CDR3 reads TGTGCCTGGTCCTCTCGGTCCGAAGCTTTCTTT.

This clonotype appeared many times. The CDR3: CASSYPSTYEQYF. DNA for the CDR3: TGTGCCAGCAGCTACCCTTCTACTTACGAGCAGTACTTC. J is TRBJ2-7 and V is TRBV7-9; D call uncertain. Germline V CDR1 and CDR2: SEHNR, FQNEAQ (reference sequence). V was shortened by 4 bases and J by 4 bases, with 11 bases between the two germline ends. The CDR3 runs to 13 residues.

At least ten counts were recorded for this clonotype. The chain links TRBV7-2 to TRBJ1-5; D possibly corresponds to TRBD1 (5 bases). The CDR3 spans 14 residues. Germline CDR1 is SGHTA and CDR2 is FQGNSA. The V gene lost 5 bases and the J gene lost 4 bases, with 12 bases spanning the gap. The chain's CDR3 is CASSRRGANQPQHF. The CDR3 bases are TGTGCCAGCAGCCGGAGAGGGGCAAATCAGCCCCAGCATTTT. The whole variable domain, remainder taken from reference TRBV7-2 and TRBJ1-5, is GAGVSQSPSNKVTEKGKDVELRCDPISGHTALYWYRQSLGQGLEFLIYFQGNSAPDKSGLPSDRFSAERTGGSVSTLTIQRTQQEDSAVYLCASSRRGANQPQHFGDGTRLSIL.

The chain has TRBV2 and TRBJ2-3, with no clear D. The germline V and J ends were trimmed by 2 bases and 7 bases, with 7 bases remaining between them. The CDR3 is 12 residues long. CDR1 and CDR2 from the germline V gene are SNHLY and FYNNEI. The CDR3 here is CASSETPNTQYF. As DNA, the CDR3 is TGTGCCAGCAGTGAAACCCCGAATACGCAGTATTTT.

This clonotype was counted once. This may come from a read error, since a much larger clone is one base off. This chain links TRBV24-1 with TRBJ1-5; weak D call: TRBD1 (5 bases). This CDR3 contains 15 residues. CDR1 is KGHDR, CDR2 SFDVKD, per germline. CDR3 region: CATSEHSRADQLQHF. CDR3 sequence (DNA): TGTGCCACCAGTGAACATTCCAGGGCGGATCAGCTCCAGCATTTT.

This clonotype was seen ten or more times. CDR3 nucleotide sequence: TGTGCCAGCAGCATGGACAGGGCCGTTTCCGCGCAGTATTTT. Translating gives CASSMDRAVSAQYF. The V call is TRBV12-3 or TRBV12-4, the J call TRBJ2-3; 8 bases fit TRBD1. With 6 bases clipped from V and 10 bases from J, the junction kept 12 bases outside the gene matches. This CDR3 contains 14 residues.

The chain uses TRBV12-3 or TRBV12-4 and TRBJ2-3, with D perhaps matching TRBD1 (6 bases). V lost 6 bases, J lost 6 bases, and 22 bases lay in between. The CDR3 runs 16 residues. Here the CDR3 reads CASSLEGVGLRDTQYF. The CDR3 nucleotides read TGTGCCAGCAGCCTAGAGGGGGTCGGTTTACGTGATACGCAGTATTTT.

This clonotype came up many times. This chain links TRBV4-1 with TRBJ2-1, with D unclear. CDR3 length: 17 amino acids. Trimming removed 4 bases at V and 0 bases at J, with 16 bases between. CDR1 and CDR2 (germline): MGHRA, YSYEKL. The CDR3 loop reads CASSPLDLVPSYNEQFF. DNA for the CDR3: TGCGCCAGCAGCCCACTCGACCTAGTACCCTCCTACAATGAGCAGTTCTTC.

This clonotype showed up many times. This chain joins TRBV24-1 and TRBJ2-3; 8 bases fit TRBD1. The CDR3 runs 16 residues. V gave up 3 bases and J gave up 6 bases; unmatched junction bases: 10. Germline CDR1 is KGHDR and CDR2 is SFDVKD. The CDR3 nucleotides read TGTGCCACCAGTGATCCGACAGGGGAAAGGAGGGATACGCAGTATTTT. Amino acids: CATSDPTGERRDTQYF.

This clonotype occurred many times. The V call is TRBV30, the J call TRBJ2-3; either TRBD1 or TRBD2 may supply D (6 bases each). Between the trimmed V and J ends, which lost 1 base and 6 bases, there was a span of 23 bases. This CDR3 spans 17 amino acids. Germline V lookup: CDR1 GTSNPN, CDR2 SVGIG (reference sequence). The CDR3 reads CAWSAIRGGGFSDTQYF. The CDR3 coding sequence is TGTGCCTGGAGTGCAATCAGGGGAGGAGGCTTTTCCGATACGCAGTATTTT.

This clonotype showed up just a few times. The J gene is TRBJ1-2, the V gene TRBV7-2; TRBD1 matches 7 bases. The ends lost 5 bases at V and 7 bases at J; junction bases unmatched: 7. Germline CDR1 SGHTA, CDR2 FQGNSA. The CDR3 length is 13 residues. The CDR3 bases are TGTGCCAGCAGCAACGGACAGGCGGGTGGCTACACCTTC. Protein: CASSNGQAGGYTF.

This rearrangement joins TRBV12-3 or TRBV12-4 to TRBJ1-6; 10 bases match TRBD1. Unmatched junction bases numbered 12, after V lost 5 bases and J lost 14 bases. This CDR3 contains 15 residues. CDR3 loop: CASSPRTGGIVSLHF. Written as DNA, the CDR3 is TGTGCCAGCAGTCCACGGACAGGGGGGATAGTTTCCCTCCACTTT.

This clonotype has a handful of counts. The chain carries TRBV6-2 or TRBV6-3 and TRBJ2-5; 10 nucleotides match TRBD1. The CDR3 length is 13 residues. From germline, CDR1 is MNHEY and CDR2 SVGEGT. The CDR3 reads CAIDRGLRETQYF. In DNA, the CDR3 is TGTGCTATCGACAGGGGGCTAAGAGAGACCCAGTACTTC.

This clonotype was seen repeatedly, ten times or more. J is TRBJ2-3 and V is TRBV20-1, with 8 nucleotides matching TRBD2. Germline V CDR1 and CDR2: DFQATT, SNEGSKA (reference sequence). This CDR3 is built from 15 residues. J was trimmed by 3 bases and V by 0 bases; bases with no gene match: 5. The DNA of the CDR3 is TGCAGTGCTAGAGATCCAGCGGGGGCTACAGATACGCAGTATTTT. Its translation: CSARDPAGATDTQYF.

In its sample, this clonotype was seen many times. The chain uses TRBV6-5 and TRBJ1-3; D call uncertain. V was pared by 6 bases and J by 0 bases, with 12 bases between. CDR3 length: 15 amino acids. Per germline, CDR1 MNHEY and CDR2 SVGAGI. This CDR3 reads CASRPAGFSGNTIYF. CDR3 DNA sequence: TGTGCCAGCAGACCTGCTGGGTTCTCTGGAAACACCATATATTTT.